The TCR beta chain under discussion was sequenced for a study of cytomegalovirus exposure and HLA in healthy donors. Study as a whole: As released early, the data held some 85 million unique TCRs from HLA-typed donors.

The PCR employed 60 Vbeta primers together with 13 Jbeta primers. Sequenced by immunoSEQ multiplex PCR; TCRdb stores in-frame clones only, minus some. The table records about 140,000 clones, approximately 9% of them present only once. Of note for this clone: The target antigen is unknown.

Study-wide points: Rare sequences made up most TCRs, while some public TCRs were found in many donors.

CDR3 length: 15 residues. CDR1 LNHNV and CDR2 YYDKDF come from the germline V gene (reference sequence). V was shortened by 4 bases and J by 2 bases, with 12 bases between the two germline ends. This sequence originates from a male donor in good health and CMV-seronegative. The chain carries TRBV15 and TRBJ1-5; D may be TRBD1 (6 bases). The sample was PBMCs. The CDR3 bases are TGTGCCACCAGCAAAACAGGGAGGGGCAATCAGCCCCAGCATTTT. Translated: CATSKTGRGNQPQHF.